The clone carrying this TCR beta chain has just a few counts. The genomic DNA of each subset was split evenly across several immunoSEQ plates. The unsorted PBMC sample used ten immunoSEQ deep assay plates. In the original processing: Junction-only immunoSEQ sequences carried no quality scores, so filtering differed. The protocol was immunoSEQ multiplex PCR, while the TCRdb copy is restricted to in-frame clones and leaves out a portion. V and J calls and clone size follow that table, whereas D and trimming were derived from the DNA. The table shows some 450,000 clones, with more than 70% occurring only once. The sample originates from a study of shared clonotypes between healthy human individuals. The clonotype was recovered from a woman between 40 and 55 years old in good health. Some clones in this sample may be carry-over from other donors' samples. Sequenced sample: PBMCs.

The CDR3 DNA sequence: TGTGCCAGCAGTGAAGCGCTTCTTGGTGTGGGAGGGAATGAGCAGTTCTTC. It translates to CASSEALLGVGGNEQFF. The chain combines TRBV2 with TRBJ2-1, with 7 bases that match TRBD2. Looked up from germline, CDR1 is SNHLY and CDR2 is FYNNEI. Unmatched junction bases numbered 12, after V lost 0 bases and J lost 7 bases. This CDR3 comprises 17 residues.